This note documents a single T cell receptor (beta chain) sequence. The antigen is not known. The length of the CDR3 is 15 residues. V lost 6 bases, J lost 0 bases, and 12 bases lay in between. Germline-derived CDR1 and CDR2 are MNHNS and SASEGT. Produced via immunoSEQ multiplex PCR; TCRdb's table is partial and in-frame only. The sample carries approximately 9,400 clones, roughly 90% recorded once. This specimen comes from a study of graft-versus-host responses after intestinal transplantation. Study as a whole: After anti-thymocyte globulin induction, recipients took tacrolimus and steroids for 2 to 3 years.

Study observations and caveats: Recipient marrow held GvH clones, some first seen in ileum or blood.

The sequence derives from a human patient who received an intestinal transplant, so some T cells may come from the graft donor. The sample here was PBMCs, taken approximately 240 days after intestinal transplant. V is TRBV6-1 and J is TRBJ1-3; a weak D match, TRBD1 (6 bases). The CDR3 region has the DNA TGTGCCAGCAGCTCGGGGGCCAACTCTGGAAACACCATATATTTT. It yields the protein CASSSGANSGNTIYF.